Given below is one T cell receptor beta chain in context. The data originate from a study of blood T cell repertoires in COVID-19. Here immunoSEQ multiplex PCR was the method, and the copy in TCRdb shows in-frame clones only, minus some. The table includes 80,000 to 95,000 clones, approximately 87% detected once. The sequencing sample was made of peripheral blood. This TCR was recovered from a human donor in a cohort sampled during active COVID-19.

In DNA, the CDR3 is TGTGCCAGCAGTTCCGCCGTCCCCAGGGTGGGGACTGAAGCTTTCTTT. Its protein is CASSSAVPRVGTEAFF. This rearrangement joins TRBV7-2 to TRBJ1-1; D possibly corresponds to TRBD1 (5 bases). This CDR3 region has 16 residues. CDR1 and CDR2 (germline): SGHTA, FQGNSA. The V and J ends lost 6 bases and 5 bases respectively, with 22 bases between them. The whole variable domain, filled in from reference TRBV7-2 and TRBJ1-1, reads GAGVSQSPSNKVTEKGKDVELRCDPISGHTALYWYRQSLGQGLEFLIYFQGNSAPDKSGLPSDRFSAERTGGSVSTLTIQRTQQEDSAVYLCASSSAVPRVGTEAFFGQGTRLTVV.